Sequencing of this T cell receptor (beta chain) was carried out in a study of metastatic and nonmetastatic thyroid tumors. Study overall: Repertoires from blood and tumor or nodule tissue of malignant and benign thyroid patients were compared.

Germline CDR1 is MDHEN and CDR2 is SYDVKM. V lost 8 bases, J lost 8 bases, and 15 bases lay in between. The CDR3 loop spans 12 amino acids. No treatment had been given to any patient before thyroid surgery. Many counts were recorded for this clone. What it recognizes is unknown. Findings of the study overall: The reported finding was significantly higher TCR beta diversity in malignant thyroid tumors relative to benign nodules, in blood and tumor.

Authors' methods: Construction of a distant-metastasis classifier for papillary thyroid cancer relied on CDR3 differences across clinicopathological groups. TCRdb re-analyzed the PCR reads through MiXCR. The V and J calls and clone size are TCRdb's, not the authors'. The data contain around 21,000 clones, approximately 22% of them singletons. The sample taken for sequencing was tumor tissue. The V gene is TRBV28, the J gene TRBJ1-1; D might be TRBD1 (6 bases). The TCR comes from a male donor with papillary thyroid cancer or a benign thyroid nodule (not recorded which). Some clones in this sample may be carry-over from other donors' samples. The CDR3 loop is CASLTGLGEAFF. The CDR3 DNA reads as TGTGCCAGCTTAACAGGGCTGGGAGAAGCTTTCTTT.